Below are 5 T cell receptor beta chains sequenced from a single sample in a study of beta chain features in type 1 diabetes. Isolated RNA was reverse transcribed in full, so expressed TCRB transcripts were sequenced. TCRdb's copy holds only in-frame clones and misses some; the assay was immunoSEQ multiplex PCR. The sample lists 850,000 to 900,000 clones; about a sixth were seen once. Input material: naive CD4+ T cells from blood. These receptors were obtained from a woman under 30 in good health.

This chain connects TRBV20-1 to TRBJ2-7; no firm D call. CDR3 size: 11 residues. Deletions cut 1 base from V and 5 bases from J, with 6 bases between. CDR1 DFQATT and CDR2 SNEGSKA come from the germline V gene (reference sequence). The CDR3 DNA follows: TGCAGTGCTAGAGGGGCAAACGAGCAGTACTTC. Amino acids: CSARGANEQYF.

In this sample, this clone turned up a few times. The rearrangement joins TRBV28 to TRBJ1-3; possible D gene TRBD1, 6 bases. This CDR3 comprises 15 residues. Between the trimmed V and J ends, which lost 6 bases and 0 bases, there was a span of 12 bases. Germline V gene sequence: CDR1 MDHEN, CDR2 SYDVKM. The CDR3 sequence is CASSAGAPSGNTIYF. For the CDR3, the DNA is TGTGCCAGCAGCGCGGGGGCCCCCTCTGGAAACACCATATATTTT.

In this sample, this clone turned up a few times. The chain couples TRBV5-1 to TRBJ1-1; TRBD1 aligns across 7 bases. V gave up 0 bases and J gave up 4 bases; unmatched junction bases: 9. Looked up from germline, CDR1 is SGHRS and CDR2 is YFSETQ. This CDR3 region has 16 residues. Here the CDR3 reads CASSLVRGLSVTEAFF. CDR3 sequence (DNA): TGCGCCAGCAGCTTGGTAAGGGGGCTGTCGGTCACTGAAGCTTTCTTT.

This clone was found a few times. This chain links TRBV11-2 with TRBJ2-2, with D possibly being TRBD1 (5 bases). The germline V and J ends were trimmed by 6 bases and 0 bases, with 17 bases remaining between them. CDR1 is SGHAT, CDR2 FQNNGV, per germline. CDR3 length: 17 residues. In DNA, the CDR3 is TGTGCCAGCAGTAAACACAGGATCCAAACGAACACCGGGGAGCTGTTTTTT. Its translation is CASSKHRIQTNTGELFF.

This clone was picked up a small number of times. The J gene is TRBJ2-3, the V gene TRBV15, with D possibly being TRBD2 (5 bases). Germline V gene lookup returns CDR1 LNHNV and CDR2 YYDKDF (reference sequence). The CDR3 is made up of 16 amino acids. The V end lost 0 bases, the J end lost 2 bases, and 12 bases lay between the germline ends. The CDR3 sequence: CATSREIVLATDTQYF. In DNA form, the CDR3 reads TGTGCCACCAGCAGAGAGATTGTCCTAGCCACAGATACGCAGTATTTT.